This TCR beta chain was sequenced in a study of blood T cell repertoires in COVID-19. As for the study in general: Donors in the United States, Italy and Spain gave samples during acute or convalescent COVID-19.

Only a few counts were recorded for this clone. In the original analysis: Amplification of reference gene primers provided the estimated nucleated cell counts. TCRdb's table, derived via immunoSEQ multiplex PCR, lists solely in-frame clones and lacks some. V, J and clone size derive from that table, while D and trimming were established from the DNA sequence. This sample carries approximately 200,000 clones, around 84% of them seen once, and the ten largest clones take 7% to 8.5%. CDR3 size: 13 residues. Germline-derived CDR1 and CDR2 are SGHVS and FQNEAQ. V shed 5 bases and J shed 9 bases, with 11 bases lying between them. The age range of participants was 18 to 89 years, with residence in fewer than 25 US areas. Participant-given clinical history determined each cohort assignment.

The chain links TRBV7-8 to TRBJ1-6, with D perhaps matching TRBD1 (6 bases). The receptor was isolated from a woman in her 40s with acute COVID-19. The sequencing sample was made of PBMCs or T cells enriched from blood (not recorded which). The CDR3, as DNA: TGTGCCAGCAGCCGGGACATTGGTTCACCCCTCCACTTT. Translating it yields CASSRDIGSPLHF.